This T cell receptor (beta chain) emerged from a study of cytomegalovirus exposure and HLA in healthy donors (dated by TCRdb to 2016 to 2017). Background on the whole study: According to an earlier analysis of 587 of the donors, about 179 million T cells yielded 100 million or so unique TCR beta sequences and less than 300 Gb of sequence data. A separate validation cohort of about 110 different subjects was used in addition to the roughly 640-subject first cohort. Rather than using new phenotypic data, the later analysis identified candidate immune exposures from TCR beta sequences and from how often those sequences occurred across donors. To predict cytomegalovirus infection status, the study combined high-throughput TCR immunosequencing, statistical association of individual TCRs with disease status, and machine learning. Both class I and class II loci were covered by HLA typing, at four-digit resolution. Donor age, sex, ethnicity and CMV serostatus were compiled together with the repertoire data. The study used immunosequencing to profile the T cell repertoires of 600 to 850 subjects and linked those repertoires to cytomegalovirus serostatus. A few DR-DQ haplotypes were handled as single units for association and clustering because linkage in the cohort was strong. An early release covering over 500 HLA-typed donors comprised roughly 300 gigabases of sequencing data and around 86 million unique TCR sequences. The number of donors typed differed by locus, with roughly 629-640 for A, B, C, DRB1 and DQB1, roughly 520 for DQA1, approximately 570 for DPA1, and roughly 450 for DPB1. Genome-wide SNP genotypes for about 55% of the roughly 670 donors were used in a later genetic analysis, which treated that subset as a discovery cohort. The study was designed to test whether signatures of past pathogen exposure could be identified by cataloging public T cell receptors. On average, about 200,000 unique TCR beta nucleotide sequences were sequenced per donor among several hundred genotyped donors of the cohort, with around 19% of those sequences being non-productive. Every repertoire in the discovery cohort had been generated on one and the same sequencing platform. Among the approximately 400 genotyped donors, about 83% belonged to the genetic ancestry cluster associated with self-reported Caucasian donors. A later analysis re-analyzed previously published TCR beta repertoires from about 600 donors and added high-resolution HLA genotyping to study TCR occurrence patterns. An earlier analysis of 587 of the donors used high-throughput TCR beta sequencing to judge whether each TCR beta V gene segment behaved as functional or pseudogenic.

The CDR3 runs 16 residues from the cysteine to the phenylalanine. Here the CDR3 DNA is all that survives: 48 bases in frame from base 1. The germline V gene encodes CDR1 SGHAT and CDR2 FQDESV (reference sequence). The V end loses 4 bases and the J end loses 1 base, and a stretch of 16 bases separates them. On the study overall, not on this receptor specifically: According to a later genetic analysis, donors in an Asian-associated ancestry cluster had fewer N-insertions in productive TCRs than the roughly 660-donor mean. Most TCR sequences were seen in very few donors, while some public TCRs were found in many individuals. Immune exposure information for the cohort was limited to CMV serostatus. The 87-base-pair reads could not distinguish some IMGT-functional V segments, including TRBV6-2 and TRBV6-3, so those segments were excluded. A few of the identified cytomegalovirus-associated TCR beta chains were confirmed in vitro to be specific for cytomegalovirus antigens. A further reported finding was that TCR beta sequences accurately predicted the HLA-A and HLA-B alleles for most subjects in the first cohort. A group of highly shared sequence variants was considered likely to be a technical artifact of the sequencing pipeline. In a later analysis, TCR association rates were found to vary across HLA loci, with the most associated TCRs seen for DRB1 alleles and the fewest for HLA-C alleles. According to a later analysis, most CMV-associated TCR beta chains appeared to be HLA-restricted, and the HLA associations seemed to be driven largely by CMV exposure. When HLA alleles, especially DR and DQ, strongly co-occurred, attributing TCR associations to individual alleles was difficult. The study listed 164 TCR beta chains as associated with cytomegalovirus. Because some donors lacked HLA typing at each locus, the association tests relied only on the typed subset. A later genetic analysis associated a missense DCLRE1C variant with V-gene and J-gene trimming of TCR beta chains, and an independent cohort replicated the association. The cohort was sequenced for TCR beta chains only, and without alpha or paired-chain data the features that could be detected were limited. At a false discovery rate of 0.05, a later analysis linked around 15,000 TCR beta sequences to specific HLA alleles. In a later analysis, several top co-occurrence clusters were reported to appear linked to parvovirus B19, influenza, CMV and Epstein-Barr virus. An earlier analysis of approximately 570 of the donors showed that most TCR beta V segments appeared in productive rearrangements either about 87% or about 30% of the time, which broadly matched IMGT annotations. The presence/absence analyses assumed that sequencing depth was roughly uniform across donors, and that assumption may not be true. Because counts were too low, more than 15 rarely observed V segments, including chromosome 9 orphons, were left out of the earlier analysis of some 640 of the donors. The authors suggested that the approach could potentially be generalized to other disease states and immunological phenotypes. Linkage disequilibrium might explain the correlated functional status among segregating V segments, but an unknown experimental factor could not be excluded. Compared with equally common non-associated chains, HLA-associated TCR beta chains in a later analysis were more clonally expanded and had lower generation probabilities. The classifier was reported to diagnose cytomegalovirus status with high specificity and sensitivity in both the original and validation cohorts.

Notes on this clone: The antigen it binds to is not known. No base quality information exists; no much larger clone differs at one position.

Library preparation employed the immunoSEQ multiplex PCR assay. The multiplex PCR relied on a mix of 60 forward primers for TCR Vbeta segments and 13 reverse primers for TCR Jbeta segments. The CDR3 region of rearranged TCR beta genes was amplified from genomic DNA with a multiplex PCR assay. The Illumina HiSeq System was used to sequence the amplified TCR beta libraries as 87-base-pair reads. The study's processing was this. A later analysis tallied 75 million to 85 million unique TCR beta chains across the 666 repertoires, and roughly 11 million of those chains were shared by two or more donors. Raw reads were error-corrected and collapsed into unique sequences by a nearest-neighbor algorithm in which closely related sequences were merged to remove PCR and sequencing errors. CDR3 sequences were aligned to IMGT reference sequences to assign V, D and J gene segments. Each retained sequence needed at least a six-nucleotide match to both a V gene segment and a J gene segment. Rearrangements were classified as productive when the CDR3 lacked stop codons and remained in frame with V and J, and all other rearrangements were classified as non-productive. CDR3 was defined by IMGT convention, running from the second conserved V-encoded cysteine to the conserved J-encoded phenylalanine. In an earlier analysis of 500 to 650 of the donors, sequences lacking an unambiguous match to a single V gene segment were excluded. An earlier analysis of fewer than 650 of the donors classified V segments as functional when productive rearrangements were above 56.7% and as segregating when the standard deviation between donors was above 5%. A statistical classification framework was built for diagnosing cytomegalovirus status from the catalog of TCR beta chain sequences. In a later analysis, TCR nucleotide sequences were compared against IMGT/GENE-DB human TR gene sequences so that V and J genes could be assigned. A later analysis assigned CDR3 sequences and most-parsimonious VDJ recombination scenarios with the TCRdist pipeline. A later analysis defined each TCR beta chain by its CDR3 amino acid sequence plus V-gene family, and excluded reads lacking a unique V-gene family. To address suspected cross-contamination and a sequencing artifact, a later analysis removed around 590 highly shared, low-generation-probability nucleotide sequences. In a later analysis, a clonal expansion index for each public chain was calculated from normalized within-repertoire ranks of inferred template counts. Generation probabilities in a later analysis came from a VDJ recombination model fitted to out-of-frame rearrangements, and those results were checked against IGoR. Hypergeometric tests were used in a later analysis to score TCR-TCR, TCR-HLA and TCR-CMV co-occurrence, with a repertoire-size bias correction applied to the TCR pairs. To estimate false discovery rates, a later analysis permuted the HLA or CMV assignments 20 times. A later analysis grouped co-occurring TCRs with DBSCAN, adding TCRdist sequence similarity when clustering within HLA-allele-positive subsets. Repertoires with fewer than 30,000 or more than 120,000 public chains, plus five repertoires with anomalous nucleotide sharing, were excluded from co-occurrence clustering. Entries here come from immuneACCESS through TCRdb and include only in-frame sequences with V and J called. Some clones fail to appear in such tables; in the studies checked, an unresolved V gene covers under half of the shortfall, and the cause of the remainder is unknown. Clone size and V and J calls were adopted from that table, with D and trimming inferred from the DNA. Within this sample are under 200,000 clones, with around 80% of them counted one time only. The ten top clones hold approximately 6.5% of the sample.

The cohort consisted of 600 to 700 healthy bone marrow donors. Cohort members were all nominally healthy when sampled, although unrecorded immune exposures were likely present. The donor tested CMV seropositive and was one of the 289 seropositive cohort members. Each donor provided a peripheral blood sample, and peripheral blood mononuclear cells were used for TCR beta sequencing. The Qiagen DNeasy Blood Extraction Kit was used to extract genomic DNA from the blood cell samples. What was sequenced was PBMCs. The chain is made from TRBV11-1 and TRBJ2-5; TRBD2 could be the D gene, as 6 bases match. The source is a male donor in good health and CMV-seropositive. In nucleotide form, the sequence is TGTGCCAGCAGCTACCAATGGGACTTCTCCCAAGAGACCCAGTACTTC. Translated, this is CASSYQWDFSQETQYF.